Sequencing of this TCR beta chain was carried out in a study of beta chain features in type 1 diabetes (dated by TCRdb to the late 2010s). Some background on the complete study: No differences in mean age, gender distribution, total cell number or subset yield were found between patients and healthy donors. A total of over 95,000,000 sorted cells were examined across all samples, and RNA yield correlated strongly with the number of cells per subset. Regulatory and stem cell-like memory subsets were isolated from only 8 patients and about 8 healthy donors, whereas naive and central memory subsets came from all 30 or so donors. The study compared TCRB repertoires of sorted circulating CD4+ T cell subsets between recently diagnosed type 1 diabetes patients and matched healthy donors. Overall study results and their limits: Because small numbers of individuals were included in the HLA sub-analyses, any influence of HLA type on TCRB rearrangement was left unresolved. Shorter templates might have been favored by PCR, but patient and control samples were amplified and corrected together, so both groups would have been affected equally by any skew. At VDJ recombination sites, patients with type 1 diabetes made fewer insertions and deleted more nucleotides, a pattern implying thymic rearrangement abnormalities. Because cDNA was sequenced instead of genomic DNA, highly expressing activated cells could be over-represented, though the groups showed no difference in activation or CD3 levels. Naive, central memory and regulatory TCRB repertoires appeared to be more alike among patients than among healthy donors. A moderate but significant shortening of TCRB CDR3 length was observed in type 1 diabetes patients in all four CD4+ subsets.

Points on this clone: The antigen it recognizes is unknown. Per-base qualities were not stored, and no clone one base away is much larger.

Each donor gave one peripheral blood draw, about 110 mL on average, collected into heparinised tubes. Naive, central memory, regulatory and stem cell-like memory CD4+ T cells were sorted on a BD FACSAria II using a panel including CD45RO, CCR7, CD25, CD127, CD95 and CD27. A purity above 95% was achieved for all sorted populations. PBMCs were isolated immediately by Lymphoprep density gradient centrifugation and stained directly without culture. So that batch effects would be minimized, each experiment stained and sorted samples in pairs, pairing one healthy donor with one patient. CDR1 and CDR2 (LGHNA, YNFKEQ) derive from the germline V gene. The CDR3, from cysteine to phenylalanine, totals 15 residues. Just CDR3 DNA is preserved here, 45 bases in frame from base 1. The junction shows trimming of 3 bases on V and 2 bases on J, plus 13 bases between the germline ends. The entire isolated RNA was reverse transcribed using the High Capacity cDNA Reverse Transcription Kit, and thus expressed TCRB transcripts were sequenced. Naive, central memory and regulatory T cell samples underwent deep immunoSEQ sequencing, averaging around 4 million total reads per sample. Sorted cells were lysed in RLT buffer, and RNA was extracted using DNase-treated RNeasy Micro or Mini kits according to cell number. To prevent cross-contamination, every cell subset was processed on its own, while patient and healthy donor samples were processed together. The immunoSEQ multiplex PCR was used to amplify TCRB sequences from cDNA, generating 87-bp fragments that spanned the CDR3 region. Amplicons were sequenced on the Illumina HiSeq platform. On the authors' methods: PCR bias was computationally corrected using synthetic template baselines, reads within Hamming distance 2 were collapsed, and singletons that could not be merged were discarded. Reads were aligned to IMGT to assign V, D and J genes, CDR3 length, and insertions or deletions at six rearrangement sites. Clonotype counts were normalized to sorted cell number within each subset before computing true diversity and Gini coefficients with the tcR R package. The overlap coefficient, calculated on TCRB nucleotide sequences, was used to measure repertoire sharing. Out-of-frame TCRB sequences from naive cells were analyzed as a proxy for the pre-selection repertoire. TCRdb holds this immuneACCESS table with in-frame rearrangements only. Some clones are missing; in checked studies, unresolved V genes explain under half, and the rest has no known cause. D and trimming come from the DNA, and the V and J calls and clone size come from that table. The sample records over 700,000 clones, 15% to 20% of which are singletons. The ten largest account for 0.02% to 0.025% of the sample.

This receptor was taken from a woman under 30 in good health. The material sequenced was naive CD4+ T cells from blood. According to the study, the label for this sample's cell subset or site signals: true naive CD4+ T cells. This chain joins TRBV4-2 to TRBJ1-1; TRBD1 could be the D gene, as 5 bases match. The base sequence is TGTGCCAGCAGCCACACCGGGGGGGTTAACACTGAAGCTTTCTTT. Its product reads: CASSHTGGVNTEAFF.